This TCR beta chain was captured by sequencing in a study of metastatic and nonmetastatic thyroid tumors. Study summary: Comparative analysis of repertoires was undertaken across blood and tumor or nodule tissue obtained from malignant and benign thyroid patients.

All patients were untreated before thyroid surgery. Trimming cost V 0 bases and J 6 bases, with 15 bases left between them. The CDR3 is made up of 16 amino acids. The germline V gene has CDR1 DFQATT and CDR2 SNEGSKA (reference sequence). TCRdb re-processed the PCR reads through MiXCR. The sample records tens of thousands of clones, approximately 29% being singletons. The specimen was blood. The receptor was isolated from a female donor with papillary thyroid cancer or a benign thyroid nodule (not recorded which). Some clones in this sample may be carry-over from other donors' samples. This rearrangement joins TRBV20-1 to TRBJ1-6, with a possible D match to TRBD1 (5 bases). The CDR3 DNA sequence: TGCAGTGCTAGAGATTTAGGGGAGGTGACTAATTCACCCCTCCACTTT. Its protein product is CSARDLGEVTNSPLHF.